The clone carrying this T cell receptor (beta chain) was picked up a small number of times. V shed 0 bases, J shed 4 bases, and the junction held 8 bases outside the gene matches. Germline CDR1 reads MGHRA; CDR2 reads YSYEKL. The CDR3 covers 17 residues. A second PCR, run for roughly 6 to 11 cycles, used a sample-barcoded 5' primer plus a J-beta primer mix. A single record per CDR3 protein comes from TCRdb applying MiXCR to the 5' RACE reads. The table has 1.5 million to 2 million distinct CDR3 sequences, roughly 52% seen once. The data are from a study of blood T cells in healthy people across ages. This clonotype was obtained from a woman in her 40s in good health. Source material: blood. This chain uses TRBV4-1 with TRBJ2-5, with 10 nucleotides matching TRBD2. The CDR3 region is CASSQDQPTSGVETQYF. In DNA form, the CDR3 reads TGCGCCAGCAGCCAAGATCAGCCCACTAGCGGGGTAGAGACCCAGTACTTC.